The 3 T cell receptor beta chains reported below all come from one sample, sequenced in a study of T cells in Graves' hyperthyroidism and ophthalmopathy. Amplified regions were TCR beta CDR3 sequences from RNA transcripts. RT-PCR in the first round (using the HTBI primer set) targeted the TCR CDR3. A single record per CDR3 protein comes from TCRdb applying MiXCR to the multiplex PCR reads. The data show hundreds of thousands of distinct CDR3 sequences, 14% seen once. The sample was blood. These receptor sequences come from a woman between 18 and 30 years old with Graves' hyperthyroidism.

This clonotype was observed a single time. V is TRBV6-2 or TRBV6-3 and J is TRBJ2-6, with unresolved D. Germline CDR1 reads MNHEY; CDR2 reads SVGEGT. The CDR3 runs to 17 residues. V lost 2 bases and J lost 0, with 11 bases in between. CDR3 bases: TGTGCCAGCAGTTACGAGGTCTCTGGCTCTGGGGCCAACGTCCTGACTTTC. The encoded protein is CASSYEVSGSGANVLTF.

This clonotype was seen at least ten times. This chain links TRBV28 with TRBJ2-7; 8 nucleotides agree with TRBD1. CDR1 MDHEN and CDR2 SYDVKM come from the germline V gene. With 3 bases clipped from V and 5 bases from J, the junction kept 12 bases outside the gene matches. CDR3 length equals 16 residues. The CDR3 spells CASSFLPGQGGHEQYF. The CDR3 region has the DNA TGTGCCAGCAGTTTCCTTCCCGGACAGGGAGGACACGAGCAGTACTTC.

This clonotype showed up many times. The rearrangement links TRBV11-3 to TRBJ2-2, with D hard to call. V gave up 2 bases and J gave up 1 base, with 11 bases separating them. The germline V gene encodes CDR1 SGHNT and CDR2 YENEEA. There are 16 residues in the CDR3. CDR3 protein: CASSLFKVENTGELFF. The DNA for the CDR3 is TGTGCCAGCAGCTTATTCAAGGTGGAGAACACCGGGGAGCTGTTTTTT. Full variable domain (remainder filled in from reference TRBV11-3 and TRBJ2-2): EAGVVQSPRYKIIEKKQPVAFWCNPISGHNTLYWYLQNLGQGPELLIRYENEEAVDDSQLPKDRFSAERLKGVDSTLKIQPAELGDSAVYLCASSLFKVENTGELFFGEGSRLTVL.